A selection of T cell receptor beta chains follows, all from one sample in a study of T cell responses to AZD1222 COVID-19 vaccine. The protocol was immunoSEQ multiplex PCR, while the TCRdb copy is restricted to in-frame clones and leaves out a portion. The sample consists of about 110,000 clones, approximately 88% of them appearing once. This material consisted of peripheral blood, taken on day 0 of AZD1222 vaccination. Receptors were obtained from an adult in good health. Both conserved end residues are part of each CDR3. A D gene is named only where the DNA matches it firmly. The listing skips clone size in some rows; elsewhere it reads once, few, many or a size class.

16	TRBJ2-7	-	TRBV7-9	-	CASSLGVAGPSYEQYF	TGTGCCAGCAGCTTGGGCGTAGCAGGGCCCTCCTACGAGCAGTACTTC
17	TRBJ2-1	once	TRBV19	-	CASSLLGVRSINNEQFF	TGTGCCAGTAGCCTGCTGGGGGTTCGGTCCATTAACAATGAGCAGTTCTTC
14	TRBJ2-3	-	TRBV3-1/TRBV3-2	-	CASSLTSLGDTQYF	TGTGCCAGCAGCCTGACCAGCCTGGGAGATACGCAGTATTTT
12	TRBJ1-1	-	TRBV7-9	-	CASSPMDTEAFF	TGTGCCAGCAGCCCTATGGACACTGAAGCTTTCTTT
13	TRBJ1-1	few	TRBV28	-	CASSSTGITEAFF	TGTGCCAGCAGTTCAACAGGGATCACTGAAGCTTTCTTT
15	TRBJ2-3	-	TRBV28	TRBD1	CASSSGTGPTDTQYF	TGTGCCAGCAGTTCCGGGACAGGGCCCACAGATACGCAGTATTTT
17	TRBJ2-1	-	TRBV3-1/TRBV3-2	TRBD2	CASSQDPGLAGYNEQFF	TGTGCCAGCAGCCAAGATCCGGGACTAGCGGGATACAATGAGCAGTTCTTC
14	TRBJ1-1	-	TRBV6-6	-	CASSYSDKNTEAFF	TGTGCCAGCAGTTACTCTGACAAAAACACTGAAGCTTTCTTT
15	TRBJ1-5	-	TRBV7-2	-	CASSSLGASNQPQHF	TGTGCCAGCAGCTCCTTAGGGGCTTCCAATCAGCCCCAGCATTTT
15	TRBJ2-5	-	TRBV3-1/TRBV3-2	TRBD2	CASSSGYRAGETQYF	TGTGCCAGCAGCAGCGGGTACCGAGCGGGGGAGACCCAGTACTTC
15	TRBJ2-2	-	TRBV19	TRBD1	CASRRTGGEAGELFF	TGTGCCAGTAGGCGGACAGGGGGAGAGGCCGGGGAGCTGTTTTTT
17	TRBJ2-7	-	TRBV6-1	-	CASSEAPSSTRTYEQYF	TGTGCCAGCAGTGAAGCGCCTTCATCGACTAGGACCTACGAGCAGTACTTC
13	TRBJ2-1	once	TRBV6-6	-	CASSYSSGSEQFF	TGTGCCAGCAGTTACTCTAGCGGCAGTGAGCAGTTCTTC
15	TRBJ2-2	few	TRBV11-2	-	CASSFGGSNTGELFF	TGTGCCAGCAGCTTTGGGGGTTCGAACACCGGGGAGCTGTTTTTT
13	TRBJ1-1	-	TRBV30	TRBD1	CAWRTGMNTEAFF	TGTGCCTGGAGGACAGGGATGAACACTGAAGCTTTCTTT
14	TRBJ2-2	-	TRBV28	-	CASNTHRDPGELFF	TGTGCCAGCAACACCCACAGGGACCCCGGGGAGCTGTTTTTT
13	TRBJ2-1	once	TRBV9	-	CASSVGSQREQFF	TGTGCCAGCAGCGTAGGATCCCAGAGGGAGCAGTTCTTC
11	TRBJ2-7	-	TRBV20-1	-	CSAKGDEQPYF	TGCAGTGCTAAGGGGGACGAGCAGCCGTACTTC
15	TRBJ2-3	-	TRBV6-5	-	CASSYSRSSTDTQYF	TGTGCCAGCAGTTACTCTAGATCTAGCACAGATACGCAGTATTTT
14	TRBJ1-4	-	TRBV30	-	CAWGKPATNEKLFF	TGTGCCTGGGGGAAACCTGCAACTAATGAAAAACTGTTTTTT
19	TRBJ2-1	-	TRBV3-1/TRBV3-2	TRBD2	CASSHRARGQNSGRDEQFF	TGTGCCAGCAGCCACCGGGCGAGGGGGCAAAATAGCGGGAGAGATGAGCAGTTCTTC
16	TRBJ1-4	few	TRBV19	-	CASSTGRGTTNEKLFF	TGTGCCAGTAGTACGGGACGGGGTACAACTAATGAAAAACTGTTTTTT
13	TRBJ1-2	-	TRBV29-1	TRBD1	CSVRTGGYYGYTF	TGCAGCGTGCGGACAGGGGGGTACTATGGCTACACCTTC
13	TRBJ1-2	-	TRBV11-3	TRBD1	CASSYTGGRGYTF	TGTGCCAGCAGCTATACAGGGGGCAGGGGCTACACCTTC
13	TRBJ2-3	-	TRBV6-5	-	CASGAVQGDTQYF	TGTGCCAGCGGGGCTGTCCAGGGGGATACGCAGTATTTT
14	TRBJ2-2	-	TRBV24-1	-	CATSDFYSTGELFF	TGTGCCACCAGTGATTTCTACAGCACCGGGGAGCTGTTTTTT
17	TRBJ2-1	-	TRBV6-1	TRBD2	CASSGPGLARVQDEQFF	TGTGCCAGCAGTGGACCGGGACTAGCCCGAGTCCAAGATGAGCAGTTCTTC
14	TRBJ2-7	-	TRBV5-1	-	CASSLGLLPYEQYF	TGCGCCAGCAGCTTGGGTCTACTACCCTACGAGCAGTACTTC
14	TRBJ2-7	-	TRBV11-2	-	CASSPRRSSYEQYF	TGTGCCAGCAGCCCACGACGCAGCTCCTACGAGCAGTACTTC
13	TRBJ2-7	-	TRBV5-1	TRBD1	CASGPGQPGEQYF	TGCGCCAGCGGACCGGGACAGCCGGGCGAGCAGTACTTC
13	TRBJ2-7	-	TRBV24-1	-	CATSDLRSGEQYF	TGTGCCACCAGTGATTTACGGTCTGGAGAGCAGTACTTC
15	TRBJ2-7	-	TRBV28	TRBD1	CASSLRDREPYEQYF	TGTGCCAGCAGTTTACGGGACAGGGAACCTTACGAGCAGTACTTC
14	TRBJ2-3	-	TRBV7-2	-	CASSLRLYTDTQYF	TGTGCCAGCAGCTTGCGACTTTACACAGATACGCAGTATTTT
15	TRBJ2-5	-	TRBV5-4	-	CASSPRGYRKETQYF	TGTGCCAGCAGCCCCCGAGGCTACAGAAAAGAGACCCAGTACTTC
14	TRBJ1-4	-	TRBV27	TRBD1	CASSFVGGIEKLFF	TGTGCCAGCAGTTTTGTAGGGGGCATTGAAAAACTGTTTTTT
14	TRBJ2-7	-	TRBV19	TRBD1	CASSTRQGWDEQYF	TGTGCCAGTAGTACCAGACAGGGCTGGGACGAGCAGTACTTC
19	TRBJ2-7	-	TRBV6-2/TRBV6-3	TRBD2	CASSRRTSGRASLVYEQYF	TGTGCCAGCAGTCGCAGGACTAGCGGGAGGGCCTCATTGGTTTACGAGCAGTACTTC
15	TRBJ2-5	-	TRBV6-5	TRBD1	CASRVMGDREETQYF	TGTGCCAGCAGAGTGATGGGGGACAGGGAGGAGACCCAGTACTTC
14	TRBJ1-1	-	TRBV27	-	CASAKGGYNTEAFF	TGTGCCAGCGCGAAAGGGGGTTATAACACTGAAGCTTTCTTT
13	TRBJ1-1	-	TRBV10-2	-	CASLGRRNTEAFF	TGCGCCAGCCTTGGACGGAGGAACACTGAAGCTTTCTTT
16	TRBJ1-6	-	TRBV3-1/TRBV3-2	-	CASSQRGGAYNSPLHF	TGTGCCAGCAGCCAACGAGGGGGAGCCTATAATTCACCCCTCCACTTT
17	TRBJ2-1	-	TRBV19	TRBD2	CASSIRASGSRNNEQFF	TGTGCCAGTAGTATCCGGGCTAGCGGGAGTAGAAACAATGAGCAGTTCTTC
14	TRBJ1-3	-	TRBV4-3	-	CASSQERERDTIYF	TGCGCCAGCAGCCAAGAAAGGGAAAGGGACACCATATATTTT
16	TRBJ1-2	-	TRBV11-3	-	CASSLDGVSSNYGYTF	TGTGCCAGCAGCTTAGATGGTGTGTCGTCTAACTATGGCTACACCTTC
15	TRBJ2-7	-	TRBV28	TRBD1	CASSSPGQGIGEQYF	TGTGCCAGCAGTTCTCCGGGACAGGGGATTGGGGAGCAGTACTTC
16	TRBJ2-7	-	TRBV5-1	-	CASSRGGSGPSYEQYF	TGCGCCAGCAGCCGTGGGGGTAGCGGCCCCTCCTACGAGCAGTACTTC
13	TRBJ1-1	-	TRBV7-6	-	CASSPRGRTEAFF	TGTGCCAGCAGCCCCAGGGGCCGCACTGAAGCTTTCTTT
16	TRBJ2-3	-	TRBV15	-	CATSSYTAGATDTQYF	TGTGCCACCAGCAGCTATACGGCAGGGGCCACAGATACGCAGTATTTT
13	TRBJ2-7	once	TRBV12-3/TRBV12-4	-	CASREGNSYEQYF	TGTGCCAGCAGGGAGGGAAACTCCTACGAGCAGTACTTC
13	TRBJ2-1	-	TRBV6-4	-	CASSQESRNEQFF	TGTGCCAGCAGCCAGGAGAGCCGCAATGAGCAGTTCTTC
16	TRBJ1-2	-	TRBV12-2	-	CASRFRQGAANYGYTF	TGTGCAAGTCGCTTCCGACAGGGGGCGGCGAACTATGGCTACACCTTC
14	TRBJ1-1	-	TRBV5-1	-	CASGDIMLNTEAFF	TGCGCCAGCGGGGACATCATGCTGAACACTGAAGCTTTCTTT
12	TRBJ1-1	-	TRBV14	-	CASRLRGTEAFF	TGTGCCAGCCGATTGAGGGGAACTGAAGCTTTCTTT
15	TRBJ1-1	-	TRBV7-3	-	CASSLNRGEATEAFF	TGTGCCAGCAGCTTAAACAGAGGAGAGGCCACTGAAGCTTTCTTT
14	TRBJ2-7	-	TRBV3-1/TRBV3-2	-	CASSQDGAAYEQYF	TGTGCCAGCAGCCAAGATGGGGCGGCCTACGAGCAGTACTTC
16	TRBJ2-2	-	TRBV24-1	TRBD2	CATSDWGLAGVGELFF	TGTGCCACCAGTGATTGGGGACTAGCGGGAGTAGGAGAGCTGTTTTTT
15	TRBJ2-3	once	TRBV6-5	TRBD1	CASSYSDDRADTQYF	TGTGCCAGCAGTTACTCGGACGACAGGGCAGATACGCAGTATTTT
16	TRBJ1-1	once	TRBV7-6	TRBD1	CASSLELGGQGGEAFF	TGTGCCAGCAGCTTAGAACTTGGAGGACAGGGAGGTGAAGCTTTCTTT
15	TRBJ2-7	-	TRBV5-6	TRBD2	CASSFYTSGRYEQYF	TGTGCCAGCAGCTTCTATACTAGCGGGAGATACGAGCAGTACTTC